The 9 T cell receptor beta chains below were found in one sample sequenced in a study of blood T cell repertoires in COVID-19. The protocol was immunoSEQ multiplex PCR, while the TCRdb copy is restricted to in-frame clones and leaves out a portion. The table lists approximately 170,000 clones, approximately 86% of them singletons. The sample comprised peripheral blood. Source of these receptors: a man between 50 and 59 years old with active or convalescent COVID-19.

The chain is built from TRBV3-1 (or the pseudogene TRBV3-2) and TRBJ1-2; D possibly corresponds to TRBD1 (5 bases). The germline V and J ends were trimmed by 3 bases and 4 bases, with 9 bases remaining between them. The germline gives CDR1 LGHDT, CDR2 YNNKEL (reference sequence). This CDR3 comprises 13 residues. CDR3: CASSHRGIYGYTF. CDR3 in DNA: TGTGCCAGCAGCCATCGGGGGATCTATGGCTACACCTTC.

The sample holds a few counts of this clone. The chain carries TRBV4-2 and TRBJ1-5, with 9 nucleotides matching TRBD1. Per the germline V gene, CDR1 is LGHNA and CDR2 is YNFKEQ. This CDR3 region has 15 residues. Trimming at V came to 7 bases and at J to 0 bases, leaving 4 bases not matched to a gene. The CDR3 DNA sequence: TGTGCCAGCAAGGGACAGGGCCTTAGCAATCAGCCCCAGCATTTT. It is translated as CASKGQGLSNQPQHF.

As regards this clone: Without the conserved terminal phenylalanine or tryptophan, this CDR3 likely stems from a read error. No DNA is shown, since the ends of the CDR3 on it are uncertain; the CDR3 is the one TCRdb lists. V usage is TRBV11-2 and J usage is TRBJ1-1; the table calls TRBD1, which could not be checked here. Both ends counted, the CDR3 spans 12 residues. The germline V gene has CDR1 SGHAT and CDR2 FQNNGV. CDR3 region: CASSLRGQGVFS.

V gene TRBV6-4 combines with J gene TRBJ1-5; D perhaps matches TRBD1 (5 bases). From germline, CDR1 is MRHNA and CDR2 SNTAGT. Trimming stripped 2 bases from V and 0 bases from J, with 8 bases between. This CDR3 comprises 15 residues. The CDR3 here is CASSDRQNSNQPQHF. CDR3 nucleotide sequence: TGTGCCAGCAGTGACAGACAGAATAGCAATCAGCCCCAGCATTTT.

Here the CDR3 reads CASSPRAGTETQYF. The CDR3 DNA reads as TGTGCCAGCAGCCCCCGTGCGGGGACGGAGACCCAGTACTTC. V is TRBV7-9 and J is TRBJ2-5, with TRBD2 as a possible D gene (6 bases). The CDR3 consists of 14 residues. The germline V and J ends were trimmed by 5 bases and 5 bases, with 15 bases remaining between them. Germline values: CDR1 SEHNR, CDR2 FQNEAQ (reference sequence).

The chain recombines TRBV10-3 with TRBJ2-7; TRBD2 might be the D (6 bases). The germline V gene has CDR1 ENHRY and CDR2 SYGVKD. V shed 3 bases and J shed 1 base, with 16 bases lying between them. This CDR3 spans 16 amino acids. The CDR3 DNA follows: TGTGCCATCAGTGATCGGCTAGCGAAAAGTTCCTACGAGCAGTACTTC. This gives the protein CAISDRLAKSSYEQYF.

The J gene is TRBJ2-1, the V gene TRBV18; D is possibly TRBD2 (5 bases). Per germline, CDR1 KGHSH and CDR2 LQKENI. The V end was cut by 0 bases, the J end by 1 base, with 13 bases between. The CDR3 length is 17 residues. CDR3 coding DNA: TGTGCCAGCTCACCACCGAGAGGTAGCGAATCCTACAATGAGCAGTTCTTC. Translated, it gives CASSPPRGSESYNEQFF. Full variable domain (rest looked up from reference TRBV18 and TRBJ2-1): NAGVMQNPRHLVRRRGQEARLRCSPMKGHSHVYWYRQLPEEGLKFMVYLQKENIIDESGMPKERFSAEFPKEGPSILRIQQVVRGDSAAYFCASSPPRGSESYNEQFFGPGTRLTVL.

The chain couples TRBV9 to TRBJ1-6; D gene uncertain. The V end was cut by 0 bases, the J end by 9 bases, with 7 bases between. Germline CDR1 SGDLS, CDR2 YYNGEE. This CDR3 is built from 13 residues. CDR3 DNA sequence: TGTGCCAGCAGCGTAGATCTAAGTTCACCCCTCCACTTT. This translates into CASSVDLSSPLHF.

The V gene is TRBV6-5, the J gene TRBJ1-2; a weak D match, TRBD1 (5 bases). This CDR3 contains 14 residues. V dropped 7 bases and J dropped 2 bases, with 14 bases sitting between them. Germline loops: CDR1 MNHEY, CDR2 SVGAGI. CDR3 nucleotides: TGTGCCAGCACCAAAGCCGGGGGAAACTATGGCTACACCTTC. Its protein product is CASTKAGGNYGYTF.